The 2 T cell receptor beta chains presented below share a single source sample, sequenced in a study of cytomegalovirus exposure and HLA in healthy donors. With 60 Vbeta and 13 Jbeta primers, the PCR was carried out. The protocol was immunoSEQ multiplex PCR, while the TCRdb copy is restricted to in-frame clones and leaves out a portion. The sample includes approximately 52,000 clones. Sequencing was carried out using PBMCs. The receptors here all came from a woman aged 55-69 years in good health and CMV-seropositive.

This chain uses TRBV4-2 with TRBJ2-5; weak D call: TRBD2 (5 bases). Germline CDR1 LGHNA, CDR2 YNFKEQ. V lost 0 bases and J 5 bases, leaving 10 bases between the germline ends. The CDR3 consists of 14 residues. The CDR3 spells CASSQERAGETQYF. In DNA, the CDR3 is TGTGCCAGCAGCCAAGAGAGGGCCGGGGAGACCCAGTACTTC.

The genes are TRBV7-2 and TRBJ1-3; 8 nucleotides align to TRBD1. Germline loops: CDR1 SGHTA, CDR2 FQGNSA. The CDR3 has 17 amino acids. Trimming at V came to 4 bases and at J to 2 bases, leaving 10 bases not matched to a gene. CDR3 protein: CASSWGQGALAGNTIYF. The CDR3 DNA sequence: TGTGCCAGCAGCTGGGGCCAGGGGGCGCTCGCTGGAAACACCATATATTTT. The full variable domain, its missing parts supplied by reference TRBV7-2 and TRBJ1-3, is GAGVSQSPSNKVTEKGKDVELRCDPISGHTALYWYRQSLGQGLEFLIYFQGNSAPDKSGLPSDRFSAERTGGSVSTLTIQRTQQEDSAVYLCASSWGQGALAGNTIYFGEGSWLTVV.